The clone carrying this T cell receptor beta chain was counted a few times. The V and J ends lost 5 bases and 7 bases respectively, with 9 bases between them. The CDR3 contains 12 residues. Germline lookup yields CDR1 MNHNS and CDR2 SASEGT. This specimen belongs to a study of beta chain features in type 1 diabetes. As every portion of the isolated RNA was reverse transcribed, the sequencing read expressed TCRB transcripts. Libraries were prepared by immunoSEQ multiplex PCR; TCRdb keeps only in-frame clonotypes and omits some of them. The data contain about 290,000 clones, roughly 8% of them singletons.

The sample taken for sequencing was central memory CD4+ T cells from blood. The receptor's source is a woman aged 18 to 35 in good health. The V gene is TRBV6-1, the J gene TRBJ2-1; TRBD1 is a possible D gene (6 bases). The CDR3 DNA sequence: TGTGCCAGCAGTAGGACAGTAAATGAGCAGTTCTTC. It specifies CASSRTVNEQFF.